These 21 T cell receptor beta chains came from one sample sequenced in a study of T cell responses to AZD1222 COVID-19 vaccine. Method: immunoSEQ multiplex PCR; TCRdb's copy keeps in-frame clones and lacks some. The table lists 100,000 to 150,000 clones, around 92% of them singletons. Sample: peripheral blood, taken on day 0 of AZD1222 vaccination. The receptors here all came from an adult in good health.

This clone was counted a single time. The rearrangement links TRBV27 to TRBJ2-7, with D perhaps matching TRBD2 (7 bases). The CDR3 is 13 residues long. The V and J ends lost 6 bases and 3 bases respectively, with 12 bases between them. CDR1 is MNHEY, CDR2 SMNVEV, per germline (reference sequence). CDR3 nucleotides: TGTGCCAGCAGGTCAGCGGGACACTACGAGCAGTACTTC. Amino acid sequence: CASRSAGHYEQYF.

J is TRBJ2-1 and V is TRBV9; 14 bases are shared with TRBD2. Germline assignment: CDR1 SGDLS and CDR2 YYNGEE. V lost 0 bases, J lost 8 bases, and 10 bases stayed unmatched. CDR3 length: 18 residues. The CDR3 loop reads CASSVGGLAGALNDEQFF. DNA of the CDR3: TGTGCCAGCAGCGTAGGGGGACTAGCGGGAGCCCTTAATGATGAGCAGTTCTTC.

The chain joins TRBV19 to TRBJ2-3, with 7 bases that match TRBD1. V gave up 5 bases and J gave up 1 base; unmatched junction bases: 6. The CDR3 sequence is 15 residues long. The V gene's germline CDR1 is LNHDA and CDR2 SQIVND (reference sequence). The CDR3 is CASSPRGLRTDTQYF. DNA of the CDR3: TGTGCCAGTAGTCCAAGGGGGCTCCGCACAGATACGCAGTATTTT.

The chain joins TRBV29-1 to TRBJ1-3; the D gene is possibly TRBD1 (5 bases). The CDR3 is 11 amino acids. Trimming removed 2 bases from V and 8 bases from J, with 7 bases in between. Germline V gives CDR1 SQVTM, CDR2 ANQGSEA. As DNA, the CDR3 is TGCAGCGTTGAAAGGGGTGACACCATATATTTT. As protein: CSVERGDTIYF.

This clone was seen a handful of times. This chain's CDR3 is CASSESPNTEAFF. For the CDR3, the DNA is TGTGCCAGCAGTGAAAGTCCGAACACTGAAGCTTTCTTT. This chain joins TRBV2 and TRBJ1-1; no clear D. The length of the CDR3 is 13 residues. Trimming left V 2 bases short and J 1 base short, with 5 bases between. CDR1 is SNHLY, CDR2 FYNNEI, per germline.

The DNA of the CDR3 is TGTGCCAGCAGTTTTTTCGAATCCGAGACCCAGTACTTC. This encodes CASSFFESETQYF. The chain employs TRBV12-3 or TRBV12-4 and TRBJ2-5; D not resolved. This CDR3 has 13 residues. V dropped 3 bases and J dropped 5 bases, with 10 bases sitting between them.

This sequence joins TRBV6-5 and TRBJ1-1; no clear D gene. CDR1 is MNHEY and CDR2 is SVGAGI in the germline V gene. There are 13 residues in the CDR3. The V end lost 0 bases, the J end lost 3 bases, and 5 bases lay between the germline ends. CDR3 in amino acids: CASSYSRDTEAFF. The CDR3 DNA follows: TGTGCCAGCAGTTACTCAAGAGACACTGAAGCTTTCTTT.

The chain employs TRBV27 and TRBJ1-2; D gene uncertain. The CDR3 length is 15 residues. CDR1 MNHEY and CDR2 SMNVEV come from the germline V gene (reference sequence). The V end lost 5 bases, the J end lost 6 bases, and 19 bases lay between the germline ends. In DNA form, the CDR3 reads TGTGCCAGCAGTCCTCCCGGGAGCTTAAGGGATGGCTACACCTTC. Protein product: CASSPPGSLRDGYTF.

To note about this clone: One junction end does not reproduce the germline sequence, and a read error may be involved. The rearrangement uses TRBV6-2 or TRBV6-3 and TRBJ1-2; D is ambiguous. Looked up from germline, CDR1 is MNHEY and CDR2 is SVGEGT. The CDR3 runs 16 residues. CDR3 sequence (DNA): TGTGCCAGCAGATACTCAGGAACAGAGGTTAACTATGGCTACACCTTC. Translation gives CASRYSGTEVNYGYTF.

The CDR3 here is CASSPTSGRIYEQYF. DNA for the CDR3: TGTGCCAGCAGTCCGACTAGCGGGAGGATTTACGAGCAGTACTTC. The rearrangement uses TRBV6-5 and TRBJ2-7; 13 bases map to TRBD2. V shed 5 bases and J 4 bases; nucleotides not matched to a gene: 5. This CDR3 has 15 amino acids. Germline V gives CDR1 MNHEY, CDR2 SVGAGI.

The chain combines TRBV29-1 with TRBJ2-1; 8 bases line up with TRBD2. The CDR3 is 13 residues long. CDR1 SQVTM and CDR2 ANQGSEA come from the germline V gene. The J segment lost 9 bases and the V segment lost 5 bases, leaving 9 bases of the junction unmatched. In DNA, the CDR3 is TGCAGCGTTTTTCTCAGGGCGGGGGGTGAGCAGTTCTTC. This gives the protein CSVFLRAGGEQFF.

The chain recombines TRBV6-5 with TRBJ1-1, with unresolved D. Between the trimmed V and J ends, which lost 6 bases and 6 bases, there was a span of 11 bases. This CDR3 has 12 amino acids. Germline loops: CDR1 MNHEY, CDR2 SVGAGI. CDR3 sequence reads: CASRVGSAEAFF. The CDR3 nucleotides are TGTGCCAGCAGGGTAGGGAGCGCTGAAGCTTTCTTT.

The chain combines TRBV4-1 with TRBJ2-7; D is possibly TRBD1 (7 bases). CDR3 length: 11 amino acids. Germline loops: CDR1 MGHRA, CDR2 YSYEKL. Trimming took 9 bases from V and 6 from J, leaving 12 bases between them. The CDR3 sequence is CASRQGGEQYF. The CDR3 coding sequence is TGCGCCAGTCGACAGGGAGGCGAGCAGTACTTC.

This clone was detected only once. The identical CDR3 is also encoded by other nucleotide sequences in the sample. The chain combines TRBV7-2 with TRBJ2-7; tentative D call: TRBD1 (5 bases). V gave up 0 bases and J gave up 2 bases, with 8 bases separating them. This CDR3 comprises 14 residues. Germline V gene sequence: CDR1 SGHTA, CDR2 FQGNSA. DNA of the CDR3: TGTGCCAGCAGCTTAGCGGGGCCCACCTACGAGCAGTACTTC. This gives the protein CASSLAGPTYEQYF.

The chain employs TRBV27 and TRBJ2-7; D possibly corresponds to TRBD2 (6 bases). In germline, CDR1 is MNHEY, CDR2 SMNVEV (reference sequence). V was cut by 7 bases and J by 4 bases, with 17 bases left in between. This CDR3 has 14 residues. CDR3 region: CASTLLFAGYEQYF. The DNA of the CDR3 is TGTGCCAGCACACTTCTATTTGCGGGATACGAGCAGTACTTC.

V and J are TRBV6-1 and TRBJ2-5; TRBD2 matches 7 bases. Germline trimming cut 2 bases from V and 5 bases from J; bases unmatched to any gene: 11. CDR3 size: 16 residues. Germline V gene data show CDR1 as MNHNS and CDR2 as SASEGT. The CDR3 here is CASSELLDGRWETQYF. In nucleotides, the CDR3 is TGTGCCAGCAGTGAACTCTTGGACGGGAGGTGGGAGACCCAGTACTTC.

The rearrangement uses TRBV10-3 and TRBJ1-1; the D is unclear. Germline assignment: CDR1 ENHRY and CDR2 SYGVKD. CDR3 length: 13 amino acids. The V gene lost 4 bases and the J gene lost 1 base, with 7 bases spanning the gap. CDR3 bases: TGTGCCATCAGTGGACACCAGAACACTGAAGCTTTCTTT. Protein product: CAISGHQNTEAFF.

The chain is built from TRBV5-1 and TRBJ2-7; no reliable D call. The germline V and J ends were trimmed by 0 bases and 2 bases, with 9 bases remaining between them. Germline CDR1 and CDR2: SGHRS and YFSETQ. This CDR3 is 14 amino acids long. The CDR3 spells CASSLDAVTYEQYF. In DNA, the CDR3 is TGCGCCAGCAGCTTGGATGCGGTTACCTACGAGCAGTACTTC.

The V call is TRBV3-1 (or the pseudogene TRBV3-2), the J call TRBJ1-2; 7 nucleotides match TRBD1. Unmatched junction bases numbered 6, after V lost 2 bases and J lost 6 bases. The germline V gene encodes CDR1 LGHDT and CDR2 YNNKEL (reference sequence). This CDR3 contains 14 residues. The CDR3 DNA is TGTGCCAGCAGCCAACCCGACAGGGTGGATGGCTACACCTTC. Translated, it gives CASSQPDRVDGYTF.

This clone was detected only once. The gene calls are TRBV7-9 and TRBJ2-3; TRBD1 matches at 8 bases. Trimming at V came to 6 bases and at J to 5 bases, leaving 10 bases not matched to a gene. Germline V gene lookup returns CDR1 SEHNR and CDR2 FQNEAQ (reference sequence). The CDR3 length is 15 residues. The chain's CDR3 is CASRRWQGAGDTQYF. Written as DNA, the CDR3 is TGTGCCAGCAGACGATGGCAGGGGGCCGGAGATACGCAGTATTTT.

This clone was observed once. The chain is built from TRBV6-5 and TRBJ2-1; TRBD2 matches at 8 bases. The germline V gene has CDR1 MNHEY and CDR2 SVGAGI. V was clipped by 4 bases and J by 2 bases; unmatched bases: 4. The CDR3 has 15 amino acids. The DNA of the CDR3 is TGTGCCAGCAGTTTTAGCGGGACACCCTACAATGAGCAGTTCTTC. Protein: CASSFSGTPYNEQFF.